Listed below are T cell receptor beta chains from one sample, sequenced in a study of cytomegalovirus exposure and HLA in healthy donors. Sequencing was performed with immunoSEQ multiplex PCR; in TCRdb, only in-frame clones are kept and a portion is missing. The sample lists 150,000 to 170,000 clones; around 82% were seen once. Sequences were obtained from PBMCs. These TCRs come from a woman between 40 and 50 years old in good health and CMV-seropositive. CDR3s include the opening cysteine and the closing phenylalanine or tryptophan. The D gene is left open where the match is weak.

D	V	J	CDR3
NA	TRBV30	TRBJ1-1	CAWRVPRGLNTEAFF
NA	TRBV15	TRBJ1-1	CATSRLQGIWDTEAFF
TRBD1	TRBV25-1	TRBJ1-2	CASRKQGAGYGYTF
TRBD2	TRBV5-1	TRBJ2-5	CASSLAGTSGQETQYF
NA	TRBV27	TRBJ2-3	CASSHPGLNTQYF
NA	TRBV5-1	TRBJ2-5	CASSLWGSGTQYF
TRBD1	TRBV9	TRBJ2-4	CASSVGGWGQGSGKNIQYF
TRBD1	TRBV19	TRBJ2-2	CASSTPNRGGDTGELFF
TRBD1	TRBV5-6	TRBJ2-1	CASSQSWTGGDEQFF
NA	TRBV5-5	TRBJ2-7	CASSPTAGVNSYEQYF
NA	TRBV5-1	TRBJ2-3	CASSLVQGTDTQYF
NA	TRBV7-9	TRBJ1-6	CASSPGSSYNSPLHF
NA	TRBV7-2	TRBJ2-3	CASSVGRGFTDTQYF
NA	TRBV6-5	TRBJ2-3	CASSDRWTTDTQYF
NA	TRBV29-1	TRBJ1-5	CSAGGGGNQPQHF
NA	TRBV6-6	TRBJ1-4	CASSPTAEKLFF
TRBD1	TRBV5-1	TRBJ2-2	CASSLGDSNTGELFF
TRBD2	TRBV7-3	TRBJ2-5	CASSLRAGVGETQYF
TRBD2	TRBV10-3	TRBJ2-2	CAISEAPGLAGLERTGELFF
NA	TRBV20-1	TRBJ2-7	CSATVLYEQYF
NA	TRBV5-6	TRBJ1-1	CASSLGAVDMAFF
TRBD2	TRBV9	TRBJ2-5	CASSLAGGQETQYF
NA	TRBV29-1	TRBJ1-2	CSVEEGRGGYTF
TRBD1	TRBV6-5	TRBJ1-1	CASSPGQPIEAFF
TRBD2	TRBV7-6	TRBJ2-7	CASSSTSGNEQYF
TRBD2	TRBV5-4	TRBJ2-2	CASSFERLAGGTGELFF
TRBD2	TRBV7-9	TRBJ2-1	CASSPLAGGSYNEQFF